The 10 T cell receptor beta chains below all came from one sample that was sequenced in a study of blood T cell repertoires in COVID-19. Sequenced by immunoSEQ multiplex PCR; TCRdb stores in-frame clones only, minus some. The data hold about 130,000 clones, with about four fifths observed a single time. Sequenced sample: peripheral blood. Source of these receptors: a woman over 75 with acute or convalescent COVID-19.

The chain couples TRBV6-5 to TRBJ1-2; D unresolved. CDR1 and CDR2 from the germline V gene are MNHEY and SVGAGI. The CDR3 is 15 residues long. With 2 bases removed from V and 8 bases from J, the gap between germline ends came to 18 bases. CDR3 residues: CASSYTPYPGGGYTF. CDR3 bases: TGTGCCAGCAGTTACACCCCGTATCCAGGAGGCGGCTACACCTTC.

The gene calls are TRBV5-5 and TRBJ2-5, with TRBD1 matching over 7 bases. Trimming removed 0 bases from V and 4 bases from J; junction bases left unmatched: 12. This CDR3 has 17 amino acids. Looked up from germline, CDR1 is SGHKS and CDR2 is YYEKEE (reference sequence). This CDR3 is CASSLGQGEFIRETQYF. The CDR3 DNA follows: TGTGCCAGCAGCTTGGGACAGGGAGAATTTATCCGAGAGACCCAGTACTTC.

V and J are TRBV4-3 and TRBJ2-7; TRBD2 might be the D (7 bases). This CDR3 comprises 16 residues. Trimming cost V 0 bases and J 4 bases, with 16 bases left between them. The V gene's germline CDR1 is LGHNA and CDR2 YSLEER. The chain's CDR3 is CASSQEGGGKIYEQYF. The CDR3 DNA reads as TGCGCCAGCAGCCAAGAAGGGGGGGGGAAAATTTACGAGCAGTACTTC.

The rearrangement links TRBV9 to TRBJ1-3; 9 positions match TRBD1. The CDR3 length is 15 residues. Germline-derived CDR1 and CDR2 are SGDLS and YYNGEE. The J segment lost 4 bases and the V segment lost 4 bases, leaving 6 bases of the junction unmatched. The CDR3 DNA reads TGTGCCAGCAGCACCGGGACAGGGAGAGGAAACACCATATATTTT. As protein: CASSTGTGRGNTIYF.

The CDR3 sequence: CASSQTSGADYGYTF. CDR3 nucleotide sequence: TGCGCCAGCAGCCAAACATCAGGGGCCGACTATGGCTACACCTTC. The chain recombines TRBV4-3 with TRBJ1-2; maybe TRBD1 (6 bases). Germline CDR1 LGHNA, CDR2 YSLEER. The CDR3 totals 15 residues. The V end lost 2 bases, the J end lost 3 bases, and 13 bases lay between the germline ends.

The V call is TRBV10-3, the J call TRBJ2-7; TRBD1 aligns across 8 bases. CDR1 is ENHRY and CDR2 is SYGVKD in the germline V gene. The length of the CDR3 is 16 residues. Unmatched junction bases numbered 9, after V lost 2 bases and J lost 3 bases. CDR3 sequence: CAISEPAGQGYYEQYF. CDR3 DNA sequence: TGTGCCATCAGTGAGCCGGCCGGACAGGGTTACTACGAGCAGTACTTC.

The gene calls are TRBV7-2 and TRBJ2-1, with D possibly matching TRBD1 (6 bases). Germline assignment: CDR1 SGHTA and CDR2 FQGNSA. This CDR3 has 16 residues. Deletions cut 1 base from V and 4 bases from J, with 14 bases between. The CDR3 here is CASSLGTGHPYNEQFF. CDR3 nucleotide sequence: TGTGCCAGCAGCTTAGGAACGGGACACCCTTACAATGAGCAGTTCTTC.

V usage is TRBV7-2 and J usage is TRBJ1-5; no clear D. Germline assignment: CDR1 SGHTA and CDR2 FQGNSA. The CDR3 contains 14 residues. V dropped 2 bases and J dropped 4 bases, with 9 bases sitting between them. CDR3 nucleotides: TGTGCCAGCAGCTTAAGAGGAGGGAATCAGCCCCAGCATTTT. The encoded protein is CASSLRGGNQPQHF.

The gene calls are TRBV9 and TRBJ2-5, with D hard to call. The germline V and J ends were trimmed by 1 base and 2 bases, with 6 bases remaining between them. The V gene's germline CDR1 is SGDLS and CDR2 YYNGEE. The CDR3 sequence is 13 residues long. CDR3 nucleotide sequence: TGTGCCAGCAGCGTAACAACGCAAGAGACCCAGTACTTC. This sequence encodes CASSVTTQETQYF.

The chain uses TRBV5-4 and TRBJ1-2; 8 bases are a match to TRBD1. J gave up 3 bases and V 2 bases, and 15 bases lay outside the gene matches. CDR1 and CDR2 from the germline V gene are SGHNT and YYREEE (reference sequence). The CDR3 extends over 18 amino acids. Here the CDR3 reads CASSFYRGKGGRDYGYTF. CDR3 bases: TGTGCCAGCAGCTTCTACAGGGGGAAGGGTGGACGGGACTATGGCTACACCTTC.